Shown below are 14 T cell receptor beta chains from a single sample sequenced in a study of glioma-infiltrating T cells. The iRepertoire nested amplicon-rescue multiplex PCR amplified TCR alpha and beta CDR3s from RNA. TCRdb reprocessed the multiplex PCR reads via MiXCR and lists one record per CDR3 protein. The sample contains around 130,000 distinct CDR3 sequences, about 25% of which appear only once. The specimen was glioma tissue, nonneoplastic brain tissue, or PBMCs (not recorded which). These TCRs come from a human donor with low-grade glioma or glioblastoma, undergoing nonglioma brain surgery, or in good health (not recorded which).

This clonotype was seen a single time. The chain employs TRBV29-1 and TRBJ2-5; a weak D match, TRBD2 (6 bases). CDR3 length equals 12 residues. Deletions cut 3 bases from V and 5 bases from J, with 10 bases between. Germline CDR1 SQVTM, CDR2 ANQGSEA. CDR3 DNA: TGCAGCGTTGACCCCGCGGGGGAGACCCAGTACTTC. As protein: CSVDPAGETQYF.

This clonotype was detected a few times. The J gene is TRBJ2-7, the V gene TRBV5-4; D is unresolved. Trimming removed 5 bases at V and 1 base at J, with 10 bases between. Germline CDR1 and CDR2: SGHNT and YYREEE (reference sequence). This CDR3 has 13 residues. The CDR3 region is CASSGPVSYEQYV. The CDR3 nucleotides are TGTGCCAGCAGTGGCCCGGTTTCCTACGAGCAGTACGTC.

This clonotype was counted at least ten times. The chain recombines TRBV27 with TRBJ1-3; D may be TRBD1 (5 bases). Trimming removed 6 bases from V and 0 bases from J, with 9 bases in between. CDR1 and CDR2 from the germline V gene are MNHEY and SMNVEV (reference sequence). This CDR3 is built from 14 residues. The CDR3 region has the DNA TGTGCCAGCAGAACAGGAAACTCTGGAAACACCATATATTTT. It is translated as CASRTGNSGNTIYF.

Only a few counts were recorded for this clonotype. V and J are TRBV7-9 and TRBJ2-1; the D gene is possibly TRBD2 (6 bases). The CDR3 spans 16 residues. V lost 4 bases and J 2 bases, leaving 15 bases between the germline ends. CDR1 and CDR2 (germline): SEHNR, FQNEAQ (reference sequence). The CDR3 DNA is TGTGCCAGCAGCTGGGAGACTAGGGTTCCCTACAATGAGCAGTTCTTC. This encodes CASSWETRVPYNEQFF.

This sequence joins TRBV7-2 and TRBJ1-2; D possibly corresponds to TRBD1 (6 bases). Germline CDR1 reads SGHTA; CDR2 reads FQGNSA. The length of the CDR3 is 15 residues. V shed 3 bases and J shed 7 bases, with 18 bases lying between them. The CDR3 loop is CASSFLGRGVSGYTF. CDR3 nucleotide sequence: TGTGCCAGCAGCTTCCTGGGCAGGGGTGTATCTGGCTACACCTTC.

On this clonotype itself: A single base separates this from a much larger clone, so it may be a read error. The CDR3 reads CASSQPRAAGVNEQLF. CDR3 nucleotide sequence: TGTGCCAGCTCTCAACCGAGGGCAGCGGGAGTTAATGAGCAGTTATTC. This chain joins TRBV18 and TRBJ2-1, with 8 bases aligning to TRBD2. Germline V gene sequence: CDR1 KGHSH, CDR2 LQKENI. The CDR3 is 16 amino acids.

About this clonotype: A much larger clone is a single base away; this may be a read error. The genes are TRBV20-1 and TRBJ2-1; D call uncertain. This CDR3 has 14 residues. Germline V gives CDR1 DFQATT, CDR2 SNEGSKA (reference sequence). The V gene lost 0 bases and the J gene lost 13 bases, with 19 bases spanning the gap. CDR3 sequence: CSARDWRVEETQFF. The DNA of the CDR3 is TGCAGTGCTAGAGATTGGCGAGTAGAAGAGACCCAGTTCTTC.

The chain carries TRBV2 and TRBJ2-2, with D perhaps assigned TRBD1 or TRBD2 (5 bases each). Trimming removed 3 bases at V and 1 base at J, with 9 bases between. Germline V gene data show CDR1 as SNHLY and CDR2 as FYNNEI. This CDR3 is built from 15 residues. CDR3 sequence (DNA): TGTGCCAGCAGTGATATGGGACGGAACACCGGGGAGCTGTTTTTT. It is translated as CASSDMGRNTGELFF.

The J gene is TRBJ1-5, the V gene TRBV5-5; D is possibly TRBD1 (6 bases). Looked up from germline, CDR1 is SGHKS and CDR2 is YYEKEE (reference sequence). V dropped 4 bases and J dropped 5 bases, with 16 bases sitting between them. CDR3 length: 15 amino acids. The CDR3, as DNA: TGTGCCAGCAGCATAGAGGGACAAAGTTATCAGCCCCAGCATTTT. Its translation is CASSIEGQSYQPQHF.

This clonotype was counted only a few times. The chain has TRBV7-8 and TRBJ1-6, with 7 bases aligning to TRBD1. Unmatched junction bases numbered 10, after V lost 6 bases and J lost 8 bases. The CDR3 length is 15 residues. The germline gives CDR1 SGHVS, CDR2 FQNEAQ. CDR3 nucleotides: TGTGCCAGCAGTGATAACAGGGGAGTCTATTCACCCCTCCACTTT. This gives the protein CASSDNRGVYSPLHF. The whole variable domain, remainder taken from reference TRBV7-8 and TRBJ1-6, is GAGVSQSPRYKVAKRGQDVALRCDPISGHVSLFWYQQALGQGPEFLTYFQNEAQLDKSGLPSDRFFAERPEGSVSTLKIQRTQQEDSAVYLCASSDNRGVYSPLHFGNGTRLTVT.

This clonotype has ten or more counts. The chain has TRBV11-2 and TRBJ1-1; a possible D gene is TRBD1 (5 bases). The CDR3 is made up of 14 amino acids. From germline, CDR1 is SGHAT and CDR2 FQNNGV. The V and J ends lost 2 bases and 4 bases respectively, with 11 bases between them. The CDR3 sequence is CASSLTQGITEAFF. CDR3 DNA: TGTGCCAGCAGCTTAACCCAGGGTATCACTGAAGCTTTCTTT.

This clonotype was recorded once. This CDR3 fails to terminate in the conserved phenylalanine or tryptophan, so it likely reflects a read error. V is TRBV20-1 and J is TRBJ2-3, with D perhaps assigned TRBD1 or TRBD2 (6 bases each). The germline CDR1 and CDR2 sequences are DFQATT and SNEGSKA (reference sequence). CDR3 size: 16 residues. V was cut by 6 bases and J by 0 bases, with 19 bases left in between. CDR3: CSAWGAGTPSTDTQYS. CDR3 nucleotides: TGCAGTGCATGGGGGGCGGGGACCCCTAGCACAGATACGCAGTATTCT.

This clonotype was seen at least ten times. The J gene is TRBJ2-5, the V gene TRBV6-6; D gene ambiguous. V gave up 1 base and J gave up 2 bases, with 5 bases separating them. This CDR3 comprises 13 residues. CDR1 and CDR2 from the germline V gene are MNHNY and SVGAGI (reference sequence). The CDR3 DNA sequence: TGTGCCAGCAGTTACTGGCAACAAGAGACCCAGTACTTC. It translates to CASSYWQQETQYF.

This chain joins TRBV12-3 or TRBV12-4 and TRBJ2-7; 8 positions match TRBD1. There are 14 residues in the CDR3. V gave up 4 bases and J gave up 3 bases; unmatched junction bases: 5. Here the CDR3 reads CASSSGTGFYEQYV. The CDR3 coding sequence is TGTGCCAGCAGTTCGGGGACAGGATTCTACGAGCAGTACGTC.